This note documents a single T cell receptor (beta chain) sequence. No antigen is known for it. V was cut by 4 bases and J by 4 bases, with 11 bases left in between. CDR3 length equals 13 residues. The germline V gene has CDR1 SEHNR and CDR2 FQNEAQ (reference sequence). Before any sequencing was done, the ViraFEST assay used viral peptide pools to expand antigen-specific CD4+ T cells. The culture ran for roughly ten days before CD4+ T cells were isolated. Either the BNT162b2 or mRNA-1273 vaccine was given to participants in two doses. Every well got a few million PBMC, which were grown with around 10 IU/ml IL-2 and roughly 10 ug/ml peptides. The data were taken from a study of vaccination effects on CD4 cells after COVID-19. Study-wide context: Following the second dose by a median of 72 days, the post-vaccine samples were obtained.

Method: immunoSEQ multiplex PCR; TCRdb's copy keeps in-frame clones and lacks some. Among tens of thousands of clones listed, more than 70% were seen once. The V call is TRBV7-9, the J call TRBJ2-7, with a possible D match to TRBD1 (5 bases). The sequence was collected from a human donor who received a COVID-19 vaccine. Here the sequenced sample was CD4+ T cells from PBMCs cultured with HCoV-229E spike peptides, taken after COVID-19 vaccination. CDR3 sequence (DNA): TGTGCCAGCAGCTCAGGGTCTGGATACGAGCAGTACTTC. It encodes CASSSGSGYEQYF. Supplemented by reference TRBV7-9 and TRBJ2-7, the full variable domain reads DTGVSQNPRHKITKRGQNVTFRCDPISEHNRLYWYRQTLGQGPEFLTYFQNEAQLEKSRLLSDRFSAERPKGSFSTLEIQRTEQGDSAMYLCASSSGSGYEQYFGPGTRLTVT.